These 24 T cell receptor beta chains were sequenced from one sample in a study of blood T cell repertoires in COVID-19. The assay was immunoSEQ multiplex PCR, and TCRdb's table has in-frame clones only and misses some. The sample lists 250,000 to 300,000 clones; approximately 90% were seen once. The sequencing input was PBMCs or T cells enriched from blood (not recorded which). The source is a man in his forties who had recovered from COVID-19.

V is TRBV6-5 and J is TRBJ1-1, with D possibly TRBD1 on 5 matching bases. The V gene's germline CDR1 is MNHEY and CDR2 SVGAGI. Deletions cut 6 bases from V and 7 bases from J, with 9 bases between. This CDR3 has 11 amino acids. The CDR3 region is CASRFTGEAFF. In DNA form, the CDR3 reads TGTGCCAGCAGGTTTACAGGTGAAGCTTTCTTT.

The CDR3 sequence is CASSSRDRGTHTGELFF. CDR3 DNA sequence: TGTGCCAGCAGCTCCCGGGACAGGGGGACCCACACCGGGGAGCTGTTTTTT. The chain uses TRBV11-3 and TRBJ2-2; TRBD1 matches 11 bases. The length of the CDR3 is 17 residues. The germline CDR1 and CDR2 sequences are SGHNT and YENEEA. The trim removed 4 bases at V and 3 bases at J, leaving 7 bases unmatched.

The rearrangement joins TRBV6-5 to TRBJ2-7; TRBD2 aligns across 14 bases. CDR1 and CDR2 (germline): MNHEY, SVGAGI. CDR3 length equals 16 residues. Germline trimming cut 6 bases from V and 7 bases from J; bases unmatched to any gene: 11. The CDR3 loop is CASSYTPGLAGEEQYF. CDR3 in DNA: TGTGCCAGCAGCTACACACCGGGACTAGCGGGAGAAGAGCAGTACTTC.

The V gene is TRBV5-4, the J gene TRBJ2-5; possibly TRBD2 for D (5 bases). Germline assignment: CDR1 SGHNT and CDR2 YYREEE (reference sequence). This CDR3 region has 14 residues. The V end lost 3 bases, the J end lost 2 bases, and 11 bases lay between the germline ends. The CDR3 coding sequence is TGTGCCAGCAGCTCGGCTAGCCGGCAAGAGACCCAGTACTTC. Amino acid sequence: CASSSASRQETQYF.

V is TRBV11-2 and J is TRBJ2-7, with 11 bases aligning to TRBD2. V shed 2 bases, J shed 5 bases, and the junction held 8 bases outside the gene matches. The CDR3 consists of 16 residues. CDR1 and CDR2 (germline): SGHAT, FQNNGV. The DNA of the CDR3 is TGTGCCAGCAGCTTACTAGCGGGAGGAAATGCCCACGAGCAGTACTTC. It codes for CASSLLAGGNAHEQYF. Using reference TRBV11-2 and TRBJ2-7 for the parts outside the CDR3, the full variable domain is EAGVAQSPRYKIIEKRQSVAFWCNPISGHATLYWYQQILGQGPKLLIQFQNNGVVDDSQLPKDRFSAERLKGVDSTLKIQPAKLEDSAVYLCASSLLAGGNAHEQYFGPGTRLTVT.

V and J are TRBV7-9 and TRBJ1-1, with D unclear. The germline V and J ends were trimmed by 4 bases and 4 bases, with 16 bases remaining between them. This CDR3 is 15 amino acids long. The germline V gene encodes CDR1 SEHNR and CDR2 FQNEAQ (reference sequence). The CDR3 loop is CASSSSGKVFTEAFF. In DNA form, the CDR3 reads TGTGCCAGCAGCTCCTCGGGGAAGGTGTTCACTGAAGCTTTCTTT.

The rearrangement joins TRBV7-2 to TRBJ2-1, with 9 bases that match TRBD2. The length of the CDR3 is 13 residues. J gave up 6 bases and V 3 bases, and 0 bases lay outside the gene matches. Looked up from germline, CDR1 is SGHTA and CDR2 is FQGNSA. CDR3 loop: CASSLGLANEQFF. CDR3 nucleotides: TGTGCCAGCAGCTTGGGACTAGCCAATGAGCAGTTCTTC.

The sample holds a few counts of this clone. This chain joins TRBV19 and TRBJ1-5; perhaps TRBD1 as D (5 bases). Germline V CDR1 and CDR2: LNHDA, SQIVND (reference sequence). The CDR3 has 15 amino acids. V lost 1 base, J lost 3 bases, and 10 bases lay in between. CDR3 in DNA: TGTGCCAGTAGTATAGGGGGAGGGGTCAATCAGCCCCAGCATTTT. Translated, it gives CASSIGGGVNQPQHF.

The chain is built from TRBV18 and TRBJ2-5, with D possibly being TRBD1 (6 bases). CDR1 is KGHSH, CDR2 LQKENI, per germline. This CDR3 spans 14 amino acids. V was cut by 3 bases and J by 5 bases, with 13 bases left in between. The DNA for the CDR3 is TGTGCCAGCTCACCCGAGACAGGCGTCGAGACCCAGTACTTC. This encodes CASSPETGVETQYF.

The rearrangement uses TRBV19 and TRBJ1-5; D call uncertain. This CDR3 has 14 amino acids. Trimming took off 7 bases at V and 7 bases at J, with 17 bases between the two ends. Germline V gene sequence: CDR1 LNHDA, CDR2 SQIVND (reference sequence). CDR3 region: CASNDTPRLQPQHF. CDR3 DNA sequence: TGTGCCAGTAATGACACCCCAAGGCTGCAGCCCCAGCATTTT. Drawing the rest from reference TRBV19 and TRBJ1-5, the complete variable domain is DGGITQSPKYLFRKEGQNVTLSCEQNLNHDAMYWYRQDPGQGLRLIYYSQIVNDFQKGDIAEGYSVSREKKESFPLTVTSAQKNPTAFYLCASNDTPRLQPQHFGDGTRLSIL.

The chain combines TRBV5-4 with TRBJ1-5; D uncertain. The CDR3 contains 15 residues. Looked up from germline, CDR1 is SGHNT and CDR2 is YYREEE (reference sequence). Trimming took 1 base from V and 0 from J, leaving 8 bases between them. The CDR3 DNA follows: TGTGCCAGCAGCTTGACACCTTATAGCAATCAGCCCCAGCATTTT. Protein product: CASSLTPYSNQPQHF.

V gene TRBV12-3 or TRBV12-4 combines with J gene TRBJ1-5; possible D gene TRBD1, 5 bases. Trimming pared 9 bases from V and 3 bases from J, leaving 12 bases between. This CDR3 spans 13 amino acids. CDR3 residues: CASSGGHNQPQHF. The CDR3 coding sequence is TGTGCCAGTTCCGGGGGTCACAATCAGCCCCAGCATTTT.

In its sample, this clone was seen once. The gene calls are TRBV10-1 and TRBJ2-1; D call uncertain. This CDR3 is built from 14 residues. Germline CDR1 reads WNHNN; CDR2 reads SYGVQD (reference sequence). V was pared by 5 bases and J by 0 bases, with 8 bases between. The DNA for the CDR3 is TGCGCCAGCAGTTCAGGTAGCTCCTACAATGAGCAGTTCTTC. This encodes CASSSGSSYNEQFF.

The CDR3 sequence is CASSLAGAYEQYF. DNA for the CDR3: TGTGCCAGCAGTCTGGCGGGAGCTTACGAGCAGTACTTC. The J gene is TRBJ2-7, the V gene TRBV12-3 or TRBV12-4; 7 bases agree with TRBD2. CDR3 length: 13 residues. Trimming cost V 5 bases and J 4 bases; bases outside gene matches: 5.

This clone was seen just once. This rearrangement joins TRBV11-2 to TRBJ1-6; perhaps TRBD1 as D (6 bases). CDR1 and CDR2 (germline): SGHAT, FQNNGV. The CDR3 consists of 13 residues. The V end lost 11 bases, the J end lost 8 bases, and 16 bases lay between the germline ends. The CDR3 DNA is TGTGCCGGATCCGGGACACGACATTCACCCCTCCACTTT. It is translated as CAGSGTRHSPLHF.

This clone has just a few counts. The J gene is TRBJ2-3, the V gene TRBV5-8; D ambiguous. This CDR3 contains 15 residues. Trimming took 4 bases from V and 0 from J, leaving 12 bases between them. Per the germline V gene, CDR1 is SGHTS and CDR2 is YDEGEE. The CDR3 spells CASSQESTSTDTQYF. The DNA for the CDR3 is TGTGCCAGCAGCCAGGAATCCACTAGCACAGATACGCAGTATTTT.

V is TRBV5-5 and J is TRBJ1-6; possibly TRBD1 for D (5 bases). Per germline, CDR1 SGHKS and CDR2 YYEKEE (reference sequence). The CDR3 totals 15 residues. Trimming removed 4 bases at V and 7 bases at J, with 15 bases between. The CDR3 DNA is TGTGCCAGCAGCCTAGGGGCCAGGGAAAATTCACCCCTCCACTTT. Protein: CASSLGARENSPLHF.

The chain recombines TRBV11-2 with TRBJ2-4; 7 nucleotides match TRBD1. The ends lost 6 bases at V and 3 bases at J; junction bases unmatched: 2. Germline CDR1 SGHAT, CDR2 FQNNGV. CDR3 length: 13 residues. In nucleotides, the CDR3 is TGTGCCAGCAGTTGGGACAGCAAAAACATTCAGTACTTC. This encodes CASSWDSKNIQYF.

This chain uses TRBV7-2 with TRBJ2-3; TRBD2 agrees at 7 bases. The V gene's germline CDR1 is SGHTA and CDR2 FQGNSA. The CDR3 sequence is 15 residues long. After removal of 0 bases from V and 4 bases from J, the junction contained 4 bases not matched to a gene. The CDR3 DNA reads TGTGCCAGCAGCTTAGCGTCGGGGGGTCCAGATACGCAGTATTTT. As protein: CASSLASGGPDTQYF.

DNA for the CDR3: TGTGCCAGCAGTCTTTTTGCAGGGCTCACTGAAGCTTTCTTT. It specifies CASSLFAGLTEAFF. This chain uses TRBV6-4 with TRBJ1-1; the D gene is possibly TRBD1 (5 bases). Trimming stripped 5 bases from V and 4 bases from J, with 14 bases between. Germline V gives CDR1 MRHNA, CDR2 SNTAGT. CDR3 length: 14 residues.

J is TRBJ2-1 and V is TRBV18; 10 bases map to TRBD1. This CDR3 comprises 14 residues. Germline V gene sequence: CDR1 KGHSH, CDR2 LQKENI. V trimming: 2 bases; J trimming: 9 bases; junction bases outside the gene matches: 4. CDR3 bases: TGTGCCAGCTCACCAGGGACAGGGGATGGTGAGCAGTTCTTC. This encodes CASSPGTGDGEQFF.

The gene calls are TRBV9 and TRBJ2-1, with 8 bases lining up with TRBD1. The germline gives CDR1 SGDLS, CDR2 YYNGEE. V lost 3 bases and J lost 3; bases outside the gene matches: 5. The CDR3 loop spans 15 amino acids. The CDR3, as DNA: TGTGCCAGCAGCGAAGACAGGGGTGGCTACAATGAGCAGTTCTTC. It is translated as CASSEDRGGYNEQFF.

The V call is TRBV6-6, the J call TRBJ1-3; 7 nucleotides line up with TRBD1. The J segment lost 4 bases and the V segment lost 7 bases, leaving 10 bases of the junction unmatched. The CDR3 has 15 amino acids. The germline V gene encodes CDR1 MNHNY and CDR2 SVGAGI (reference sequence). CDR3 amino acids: CASKPQGIGGNTIYF. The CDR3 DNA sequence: TGTGCCAGCAAGCCACAGGGGATAGGGGGAAACACCATATATTTT.

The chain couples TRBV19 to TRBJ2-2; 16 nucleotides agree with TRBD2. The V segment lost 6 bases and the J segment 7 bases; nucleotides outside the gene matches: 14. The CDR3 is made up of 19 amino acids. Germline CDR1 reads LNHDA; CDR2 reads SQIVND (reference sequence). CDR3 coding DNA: TGTGCCAGTAGGCAGATCACCGGGACTAGCGGGAGGGCGGTCGGGGAGCTGTTTTTT. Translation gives CASRQITGTSGRAVGELFF.